This T cell receptor (beta chain) derives from a study of OX40 agonist ivuxolimab in advanced cancers. Researchers took blood at baseline, on cycle 4 day 1, and on cycle 7 day 1. Sequencing used immunoSEQ multiplex PCR; TCRdb keeps in-frame clones, though not all of them. The sample yields roughly 20,000 clones, approximately 81% seen once. Trimming cost V 8 bases and J 4 bases, with 12 bases left between them. This CDR3 spans 13 amino acids. CDR1 is MNHEY and CDR2 is SVGAGI in the germline V gene. The source of this sequence is an adult with an advanced solid tumor such as melanoma, head and neck, liver or kidney cancer. The chain uses TRBV6-5 and TRBJ1-3; no clear D. The input for sequencing was CD4+ or CD8+ T cells sorted from blood, taken in a trial of the OX40 agonist ivuxolimab. The CDR3 coding sequence is TGTGCCAGCGGTGAAGGCCCAGGAAACACCATATATTTT. This encodes CASGEGPGNTIYF.